This TCR beta chain was sequenced for a study of blood T cell repertoires in COVID-19. Looking at the study overall: T cells, B-cell-depleted T cells, or PBMCs supplied cDNA or gDNA.

Germline values: CDR1 SGHDT, CDR2 YYEEEE. The CDR3 spans 14 residues. Trimming took off 3 bases at V and 1 base at J, with 5 bases between the two ends. Methods used by the authors: Scientists estimated how many nucleated cells there were by amplifying reference gene primers. Profiled with immunoSEQ multiplex PCR; TCRdb holds only in-frame clones, not every one. That table is the source of V, J and clone size, and D and trimming were worked out from the DNA. The repertoire consists of 300,000 to 350,000 clones, with around 87% occurring once and the leading ten covering roughly 1%. This rearrangement joins TRBV5-6 to TRBJ2-6; unclear D gene. The sequence was collected from a woman aged 40 to 55 with COVID-19, enrolled during active disease. Material for sequencing was peripheral blood. Here the CDR3 reads CASSSVSGANVLTF. CDR3 coding DNA: TGTGCCAGCAGCTCCGTATCTGGGGCCAACGTCCTGACTTTC.